The source of this T cell receptor (beta chain) is a study of T cell responses to AZD1222 COVID-19 vaccine. Profiled with immunoSEQ multiplex PCR; TCRdb holds only in-frame clones, not every one. The sample shows just over 65,000 clones, roughly 87% of them seen only once. The CDR3 covers 16 residues. Trimming shortened V by 5 bases and J by 4 bases, and 18 bases separated the two germline ends. Germline V gene sequence: CDR1 SGHNT, CDR2 YENEEA. This receptor was obtained from an adult in good health. The sample here was peripheral blood, taken on day 0 of AZD1222 vaccination. V is TRBV11-3 and J is TRBJ1-3; D uncertain. CDR3 sequence (DNA): TGTGCCAGCAGCGACGACCCGGGAGTAGACGGAAACACCATATATTTT. Translated: CASSDDPGVDGNTIYF. Looking up the rest from reference TRBV11-3 and TRBJ1-3 gives the full variable domain: EAGVVQSPRYKIIEKKQPVAFWCNPISGHNTLYWYLQNLGQGPELLIRYENEEAVDDSQLPKDRFSAERLKGVDSTLKIQPAELGDSAVYLCASSDDPGVDGNTIYFGEGSWLTVV.